The entry that follows covers one T cell receptor beta chain sequence. Antigen unknown. This entry comes from a study of tumor and adjacent non-tumor tissue in lung cancer. General study results and limits: Shorter survival was associated with higher TCR diversity in tumors.

Looked up from germline, CDR1 is MNHEY and CDR2 is SVGAGI. The CDR3 length is 15 residues. No cell sorting was done before RNA was extracted from the tissue. Distant lung tissue was collected more than 3 cm away from the tumor edge. Donors were chemotherapy-naive, newly diagnosed lung cancer surgical patients in China, August–late 2014. Three rounds of nested PCR, following a modified ARM-PCR protocol, produced the TCRbeta library. TCRdb reprocessed the multiplex PCR reads with MiXCR, giving one entry per CDR3 protein. The sample has 43,000 or so distinct CDR3 sequences, 60% seen once; the top ten hold 45% to 55%.

This TCR was sampled from a man aged 45-65 years with non-small cell lung cancer. This chain links TRBV6-5 with TRBJ1-5; maybe TRBD1 (5 bases). The sequencing sample was made of distant non-tumor lung tissue. The CDR3 nucleotides are TGTACCGGCAGGGCGGACACGCGGGGCTTACAGCCCCAGCATTTT. It specifies CTGRADTRGLQPQHF.